Shown below are 30 T cell receptor beta chains from a single sample sequenced in a study of T-cell memory formation after mild COVID-19. Each CDR3 protein gets one entry after TCRdb re-called the 5' RACE reads with MiXCR. The table includes 92,000 or so distinct CDR3 sequences, roughly 16% detected once. The material sequenced was PBMCs or a T cell subset sorted from them (not recorded which). Every receptor here comes from a young man who had mild COVID-19 (a few samples of this study predate the infection). Cell type and time point are not known.

This clonotype has just a few counts. The chain uses TRBV29-1 and TRBJ1-2; tentatively, D is TRBD1 (5 bases). CDR3 size: 11 residues. Trimming shortened V by 4 bases and J by 3 bases, and 6 bases separated the two germline ends. The V gene's germline CDR1 is SQVTM and CDR2 ANQGSEA. CDR3 sequence: CSVVGDYGYTF. The DNA for the CDR3 is TGCAGCGTTGTGGGGGACTATGGCTACACCTTC.

The rearrangement joins TRBV15 to TRBJ2-3, with 11 nucleotides matching TRBD2. This CDR3 has 17 amino acids. The V and J ends lost 0 bases and 4 bases, in that order; junction bases with no gene match: 6. The germline V gene has CDR1 LNHNV and CDR2 YYDKDF (reference sequence). The CDR3 here is CATSRDRLAGRADTQYF. CDR3 nucleotides: TGTGCCACCAGCAGAGATAGACTAGCGGGGAGGGCAGATACGCAGTATTTT.

This clonotype was seen only a few times. The chain links TRBV3-1 to TRBJ2-5, with 7 nucleotides matching TRBD2. This CDR3 is built from 15 residues. Losses at the gene ends were 1 base for V and 2 bases for J; bases not matched to a gene: 4. In germline, CDR1 is LGHDT, CDR2 YNNKEL (reference sequence). CDR3 in amino acids: CASSQAGGGQETQYF. In nucleotides, the CDR3 is TGTGCCAGCAGCCAAGCGGGGGGTGGTCAAGAGACCCAGTACTTC.

In its sample, this clonotype was seen a few times. The chain employs TRBV10-3 and TRBJ1-1; D gene unclear. Trimming shortened V by 0 bases and J by 4 bases, and 9 bases separated the two germline ends. CDR3 length: 14 residues. CDR1 ENHRY and CDR2 SYGVKD come from the germline V gene. CDR3 sequence (DNA): TGTGCCATCAGTGAGTCGGGGTCGGGCACTGAAGCTTTCTTT. It is translated as CAISESGSGTEAFF.

This clonotype was recorded a few times. The chain carries TRBV18 and TRBJ2-5; 7 bases map to TRBD1. V lost 3 bases, J lost 7 bases, and 14 bases stayed unmatched. The CDR3 runs to 16 residues. CDR1 and CDR2 (germline): KGHSH, LQKENI. The CDR3 is CASSPDGTVFQGTQYF. Here the CDR3 DNA reads TGTGCCAGCTCACCGGACGGGACAGTGTTTCAGGGGACCCAGTACTTC.

This clonotype was observed a handful of times. This chain uses TRBV4-1 with TRBJ2-3, with TRBD2 matching over 8 bases. This CDR3 has 17 residues. Germline trimming cut 4 bases from V and 2 bases from J; bases unmatched to any gene: 11. The germline CDR1 and CDR2 sequences are MGHRA and YSYEKL. The CDR3 loop is CASSRIPAGGNTDTQYF. CDR3 DNA: TGCGCCAGCAGCCGAATCCCGGCGGGGGGAAACACAGATACGCAGTATTTT.

This clonotype was detected a few times. The chain joins TRBV29-1 to TRBJ1-5, with D possibly TRBD1 on 5 matching bases. This CDR3 contains 13 residues. The germline V gene encodes CDR1 SQVTM and CDR2 ANQGSEA. Trimming removed 6 bases from V and 0 bases from J, with 9 bases in between. CDR3 loop: CSVGDDSNQPQHF. The CDR3 DNA follows: TGCAGCGTCGGGGACGATAGCAATCAGCCCCAGCATTTT. Looking up the rest from reference TRBV29-1 and TRBJ1-5 gives the full variable domain: SAVISQKPSRDICQRGTSLTIQCQVDSQVTMMFWYRQQPGQSLTLIATANQGSEATYESGFVIDKFPISRPNLTFSTLTVSNMSPEDSSIYLCSVGDDSNQPQHFGDGTRLSIL.

This clonotype appeared a few times. The rearrangement links TRBV2 to TRBJ1-3; a possible D gene is TRBD1 (5 bases). From germline, CDR1 is SNHLY and CDR2 FYNNEI. The CDR3 contains 15 residues. Trimming removed 9 bases at V and 0 bases at J, with 15 bases between. The CDR3 region has the DNA TGTGCCAGGCTTGACAGTTCCGACTCTGGAAACACCATATATTTT. It codes for CARLDSSDSGNTIYF.

The chain is built from TRBV6-1 and TRBJ2-5; TRBD1 aligns across 9 bases. V was pared by 7 bases and J by 3 bases, with 9 bases of the junction left unmatched. Germline CDR1 and CDR2: MNHNS and SASEGT. CDR3 length equals 15 residues. The CDR3 nucleotides are TGTGCCAGCACTCTCCCTTGGGACAGGGAAGAGACCCAGTACTTC. It yields the protein CASTLPWDREETQYF.

This clonotype was observed a few times. The genes are TRBV6-5 and TRBJ2-2; D remains ambiguous. CDR3 length: 13 residues. Trimming took 5 bases from V and 7 from J, leaving 11 bases between them. Germline CDR1 MNHEY, CDR2 SVGAGI. The CDR3 loop reads CASSPSSGGELFF. The CDR3 region has the DNA TGTGCCAGCAGTCCTAGTTCTGGCGGGGAGCTGTTTTTT.

In this sample, this clonotype turned up a few times. V gene TRBV5-5 combines with J gene TRBJ1-2, with D maybe TRBD1 (5 bases). The V end lost 6 bases, the J end lost 8 bases, and 26 bases lay between the germline ends. Germline V gene lookup returns CDR1 SGHKS and CDR2 YYEKEE (reference sequence). This CDR3 is 16 amino acids long. CDR3 amino acids: CASKTKVLTDWCGYTF. CDR3 bases: TGTGCCAGCAAGACGAAGGTCCTGACAGACTGGTGCGGCTACACCTTC.

The sample holds a few counts of this clonotype. The genes are TRBV4-2 and TRBJ2-7; TRBD2 aligns across 11 bases. Trimming removed 4 bases from V and 4 bases from J; junction bases left unmatched: 12. The CDR3 runs to 17 residues. In germline, CDR1 is LGHNA, CDR2 YNFKEQ. CDR3 sequence: CASSRPPSGGTYYEQYF. CDR3 in DNA: TGTGCCAGCAGCCGACCGCCTAGCGGGGGGACATATTACGAGCAGTACTTC.

There are many counts of this clonotype. A junction boundary mismatches the germline segment, possibly from a read error. V gene TRBV19 combines with J gene TRBJ1-4, with unresolved D. Germline V gene sequence: CDR1 LNHDA, CDR2 SQIVND (reference sequence). The CDR3 runs to 11 residues. For the CDR3, the DNA is TGTGCCACTGGAACTTATGAAAAACTGTTTTTT. Amino acids: CATGTYEKLFF.

The rearrangement uses TRBV5-4 and TRBJ1-4, with 7 bases identical to TRBD1. The CDR3 runs to 15 residues. CDR1 and CDR2 (germline): SGHNT, YYREEE (reference sequence). Unmatched junction bases numbered 8, after V lost 4 bases and J lost 5 bases. The CDR3 coding sequence is TGTGCCAGCAGCGGAACACAGGGGAACAATGAAAAACTGTTTTTT. This codes for CASSGTQGNNEKLFF.

This clonotype was detected only a few times. In DNA form, the CDR3 reads TGTGCCAGCAGCTTCGGGGCCGACGAGCAGTACGTC. Amino acid sequence: CASSFGADEQYV. This chain joins TRBV7-9 and TRBJ2-7; either TRBD1 or TRBD2 may fit D (5 bases each). Looked up from germline, CDR1 is SEHNR and CDR2 is FQNEAQ (reference sequence). The CDR3 length is 12 residues. The V end lost 3 bases, the J end lost 5 bases, and 8 bases lay between the germline ends.

This clonotype appeared a few times. As DNA, the CDR3 is TGTGCCAGCACCCTTGGAGGGGACTATGGCTACACCTTC. It specifies CASTLGGDYGYTF. The J gene is TRBJ1-2, the V gene TRBV6-5, with TRBD1 as a possible D gene (5 bases). V was clipped by 7 bases and J by 3 bases, with 12 bases between them. The CDR3 consists of 13 residues. Looked up from germline, CDR1 is MNHEY and CDR2 is SVGAGI.

This clonotype has just a few counts. V gene TRBV4-3 combines with J gene TRBJ2-7; D call uncertain. Trimming took off 0 bases at V and 2 bases at J, with 5 bases between the two ends. This CDR3 spans 13 amino acids. CDR1 is LGHNA and CDR2 is YSLEER in the germline V gene. DNA for the CDR3: TGCGCCAGCAGCCAAGACACAGCCTACGAGCAGTACTTC. It yields the protein CASSQDTAYEQYF.

The chain carries TRBV4-1 and TRBJ1-1, with 7 nucleotides matching TRBD1. Germline lookup yields CDR1 MGHRA and CDR2 YSYEKL. This CDR3 comprises 15 residues. V trimming: 6 bases; J trimming: 10 bases; junction bases outside the gene matches: 17. The CDR3 region is CASREFGQATRGAFF. CDR3 DNA sequence: TGCGCCAGCAGGGAATTCGGACAGGCAACTCGTGGAGCTTTCTTT.

The chain is built from TRBV9 and TRBJ2-3; TRBD2 agrees at 11 bases. J gave up 4 bases and V 4 bases, and 5 bases lay outside the gene matches. Germline CDR1 and CDR2: SGDLS and YYNGEE. The length of the CDR3 is 15 residues. CDR3 residues: CASSPSGLAADTQYF. The CDR3 DNA sequence: TGTGCCAGCAGCCCCTCGGGACTAGCGGCAGATACGCAGTATTTT.

This clonotype was seen more than once but under ten times. The genes are TRBV6-2 or TRBV6-3 and TRBJ1-5, with D possibly TRBD1 on 5 matching bases. Trimming stripped 7 bases from V and 10 bases from J, with 14 bases between. CDR3 length: 12 residues. Per germline, CDR1 MNHEY and CDR2 SVGEGT. The CDR3 DNA reads as TGTGCCAGCACCCCCGGGGGTGGTCCCCAGCATTTT. The encoded protein is CASTPGGGPQHF.

This clonotype was observed a few times. The chain is built from TRBV7-8 and TRBJ2-7; D is uncertain. Trimming took off 1 base at V and 5 bases at J, with 3 bases between the two ends. From germline, CDR1 is SGHVS and CDR2 FQNEAQ. The CDR3 spans 11 residues. The CDR3 sequence is CASSLEDEQYF. In DNA, the CDR3 is TGTGCCAGCAGCTTAGAAGACGAGCAGTACTTC.

V is TRBV6-2 or TRBV6-3 and J is TRBJ2-7, with 7 bases aligning to TRBD1. J gave up 5 bases and V 6 bases, and 7 bases lay outside the gene matches. This CDR3 region has 13 residues. Germline V CDR1 and CDR2: MNHEY, SVGEGT. CDR3 amino acids: CASSFRGSNEQYV. The DNA of the CDR3 is TGTGCCAGCAGCTTCAGGGGGTCGAACGAGCAGTACGTC.

At least ten counts were recorded for this clonotype. This chain uses TRBV4-1 with TRBJ2-7, with D perhaps TRBD1 (5 bases). Trimming stripped 2 bases from V and 6 bases from J, with 20 bases between. Germline V lookup: CDR1 MGHRA, CDR2 YSYEKL. This CDR3 comprises 16 residues. The chain's CDR3 is CASSQLPGRAPSEQYV. As DNA, the CDR3 is TGCGCCAGCAGCCAACTGCCGGGCAGGGCTCCCAGCGAGCAGTACGTC.

The V call is TRBV7-9, the J call TRBJ2-5, with D perhaps given as TRBD1 or TRBD2 (5 bases each). The CDR3 length is 13 residues. Trimming removed 5 bases from V and 4 bases from J, with 11 bases in between. Germline V gives CDR1 SEHNR, CDR2 FQNEAQ (reference sequence). CDR3 bases: TGTGCCAGCAGCGGGGGACGTCCAGAGACCCAGTACTTC. Translating it yields CASSGGRPETQYF. Full variable domain (remainder filled in from reference TRBV7-9 and TRBJ2-5): DTGVSQNPRHKITKRGQNVTFRCDPISEHNRLYWYRQTLGQGPEFLTYFQNEAQLEKSRLLSDRFSAERPKGSFSTLEIQRTEQGDSAMYLCASSGGRPETQYFGPGTRLLVL.

The DNA for the CDR3 is TGTGCCAGCTCACCACCGTCAGAAGAGACCCAGTACTTC. It specifies CASSPPSEETQYF. The chain couples TRBV18 to TRBJ2-5; D is ambiguous. Germline CDR1 reads KGHSH; CDR2 reads LQKENI. The CDR3 runs 13 residues. The V gene lost 0 bases and the J gene lost 3 bases, with 5 bases spanning the gap.

Concerning this clonotype: A junction end diverges from the germline sequence, so it may reflect a read error. The rearrangement uses TRBV7-2 and TRBJ1-5; D is ambiguous. The CDR3 covers 15 residues. Germline V gene data show CDR1 as SGHTA and CDR2 as FQGNSA. CDR3 protein: CARSLEVGEYQPQHF. The CDR3 DNA sequence: TGTGCCAGAAGCTTAGAAGTAGGCGAGTATCAGCCCCAGCATTTT.

Only a few counts were recorded for this clonotype. The J gene is TRBJ1-5, the V gene TRBV14; no firm D call. V was cut by 4 bases and J by 6 bases, with 7 bases left in between. In germline, CDR1 is SGHDN, CDR2 FVKESK. The CDR3 sequence is 12 residues long. As DNA, the CDR3 is TGTGCCAGCAGCCTCGGGCGTCAGCCCCAGCATTTT. Translation: CASSLGRQPQHF.

V usage is TRBV6-6 and J usage is TRBJ2-1; D is unclear. The CDR3 runs to 14 residues. V gave up 6 bases and J gave up 5 bases, with 14 bases separating them. The germline V gene has CDR1 MNHNY and CDR2 SVGAGI (reference sequence). CDR3 sequence: CASSLPWQDNEQFF. CDR3 coding DNA: TGTGCCAGCAGCCTCCCTTGGCAGGACAATGAGCAGTTCTTC.

CDR3 sequence: CASRVWVTDLNNEQFF. The CDR3 nucleotides read TGCGCCAGCAGGGTGTGGGTTACGGACTTAAACAATGAGCAGTTCTTC. The genes are TRBV5-1 and TRBJ2-1, with a weak D call TRBD2 (5 bases). CDR3 length equals 16 residues. Per germline, CDR1 SGHRS and CDR2 YFSETQ. V was cut by 5 bases and J by 5 bases, with 20 bases left in between. The full variable domain, in which reference TRBV5-1 and TRBJ2-1 provide the parts outside the CDR3, is KAGVTQTPRYLIKTRGQQVTLSCSPISGHRSVSWYQQTPGQGLQFLFEYFSETQRNKGNFPGRFSGRQFSNSRSEMNVSTLELGDSALYLCASRVWVTDLNNEQFFGPGTRLTVL.

This clonotype was detected many times. This chain connects TRBV12-3 or TRBV12-4 to TRBJ2-1; unclear D gene. Trimming took 7 bases from V and 0 from J, leaving 13 bases between them. The CDR3 is made up of 15 amino acids. Here the CDR3 reads CASILDSSSYNEQFF. The CDR3 nucleotides are TGTGCCAGCATTCTCGACTCGAGCTCCTACAATGAGCAGTTCTTC.